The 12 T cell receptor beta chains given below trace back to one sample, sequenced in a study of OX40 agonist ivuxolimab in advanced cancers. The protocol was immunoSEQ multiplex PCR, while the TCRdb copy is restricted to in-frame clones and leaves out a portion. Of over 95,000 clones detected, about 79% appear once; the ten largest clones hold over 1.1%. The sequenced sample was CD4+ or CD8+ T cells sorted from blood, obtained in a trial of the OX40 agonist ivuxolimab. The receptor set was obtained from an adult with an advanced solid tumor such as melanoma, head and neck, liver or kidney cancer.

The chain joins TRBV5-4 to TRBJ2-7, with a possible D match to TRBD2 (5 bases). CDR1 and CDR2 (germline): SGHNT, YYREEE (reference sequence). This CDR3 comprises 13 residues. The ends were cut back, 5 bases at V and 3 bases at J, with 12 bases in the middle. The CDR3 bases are TGTGCCAGCAGTGGAGGCCCTAACTACGAGCAGTACTTC. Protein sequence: CASSGGPNYEQYF.

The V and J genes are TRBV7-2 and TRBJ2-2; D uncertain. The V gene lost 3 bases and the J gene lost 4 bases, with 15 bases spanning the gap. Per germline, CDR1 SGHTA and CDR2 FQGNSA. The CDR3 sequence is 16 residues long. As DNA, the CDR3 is TGTGCCAGCAGCTTTAATTCCGCCCCCAGCACCGGGGAGCTGTTTTTT. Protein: CASSFNSAPSTGELFF.

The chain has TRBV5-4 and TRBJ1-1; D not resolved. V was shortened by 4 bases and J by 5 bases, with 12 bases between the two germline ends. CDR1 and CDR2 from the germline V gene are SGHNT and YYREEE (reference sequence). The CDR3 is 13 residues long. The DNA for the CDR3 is TGTGCCAGCAGCCTAGAGGAGTGGACTGAAGCTTTCTTT. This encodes CASSLEEWTEAFF.

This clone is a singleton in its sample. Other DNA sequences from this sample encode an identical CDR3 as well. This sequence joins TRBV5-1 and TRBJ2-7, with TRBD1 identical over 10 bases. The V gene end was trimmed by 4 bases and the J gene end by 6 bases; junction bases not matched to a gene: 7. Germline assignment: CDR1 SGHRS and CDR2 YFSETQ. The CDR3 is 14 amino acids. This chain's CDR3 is CASSLGDRGGEQYF. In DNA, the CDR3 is TGCGCCAGCAGCCTGGGGGACAGGGGTGGCGAGCAGTACTTC.

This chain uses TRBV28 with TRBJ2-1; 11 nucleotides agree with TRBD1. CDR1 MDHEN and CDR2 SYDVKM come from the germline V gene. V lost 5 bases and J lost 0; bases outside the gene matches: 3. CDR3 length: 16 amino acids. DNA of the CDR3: TGTGCCAGCAGTCTGGGACAGGGGGTCTCCTACAATGAGCAGTTCTTC. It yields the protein CASSLGQGVSYNEQFF.

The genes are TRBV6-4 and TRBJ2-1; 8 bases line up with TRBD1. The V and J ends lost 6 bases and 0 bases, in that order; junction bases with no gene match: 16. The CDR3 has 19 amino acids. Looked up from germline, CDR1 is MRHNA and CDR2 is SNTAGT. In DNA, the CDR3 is TGTGCCAGCAGCGAGCATCATTCCGCGACAGGGGCCTCCTACAATGAGCAGTTCTTC. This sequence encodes CASSEHHSATGASYNEQFF.

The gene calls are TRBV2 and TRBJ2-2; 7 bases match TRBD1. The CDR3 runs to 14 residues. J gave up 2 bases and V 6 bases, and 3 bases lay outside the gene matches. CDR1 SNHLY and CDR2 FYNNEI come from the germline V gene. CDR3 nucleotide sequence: TGTGCCAGCAGACAGGGGACAAACACCGGGGAGCTGTTTTTT. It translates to CASRQGTNTGELFF.

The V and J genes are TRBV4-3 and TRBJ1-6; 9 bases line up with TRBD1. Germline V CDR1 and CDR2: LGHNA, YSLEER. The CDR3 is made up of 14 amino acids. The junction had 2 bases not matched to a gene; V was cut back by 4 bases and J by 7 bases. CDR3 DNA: TGCGCCAGCAGCCTAGACAGGGGGAATTCACCCCTCCACTTT. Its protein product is CASSLDRGNSPLHF.

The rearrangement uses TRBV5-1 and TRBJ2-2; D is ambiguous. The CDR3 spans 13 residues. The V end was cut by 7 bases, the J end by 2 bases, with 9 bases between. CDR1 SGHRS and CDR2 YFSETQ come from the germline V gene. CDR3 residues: CASGRVNTGELFF. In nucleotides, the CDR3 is TGCGCCAGCGGCAGAGTTAACACCGGGGAGCTGTTTTTT.

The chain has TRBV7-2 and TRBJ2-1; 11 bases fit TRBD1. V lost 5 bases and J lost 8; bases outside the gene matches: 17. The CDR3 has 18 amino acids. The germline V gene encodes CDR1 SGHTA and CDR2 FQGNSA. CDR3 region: CASSDRPRTGGSSDEQFF. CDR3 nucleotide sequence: TGTGCCAGCAGCGACAGGCCCCGGACAGGGGGCTCCTCGGATGAGCAGTTCTTC.

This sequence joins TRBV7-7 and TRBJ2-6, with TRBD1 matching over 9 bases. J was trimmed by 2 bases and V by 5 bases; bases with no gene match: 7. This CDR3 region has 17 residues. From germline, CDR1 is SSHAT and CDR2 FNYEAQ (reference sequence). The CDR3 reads CASSAGTGIPGANVLTF. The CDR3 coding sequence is TGTGCCAGCAGCGCCGGGACAGGGATCCCTGGGGCCAACGTCCTGACTTTC. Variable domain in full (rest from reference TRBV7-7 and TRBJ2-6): GAGVSQSPRYKVTKRGQDVTLRCDPISSHATLYWYQQALGQGPEFLTYFNYEAQPDKSGLPSDRFSAERPEGSISTLTIQRTEQRDSAMYRCASSAGTGIPGANVLTFGAGSRLTVL.

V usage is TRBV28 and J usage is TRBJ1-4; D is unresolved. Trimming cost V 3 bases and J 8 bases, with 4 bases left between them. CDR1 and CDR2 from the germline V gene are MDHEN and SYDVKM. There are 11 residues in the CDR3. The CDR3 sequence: CASSFVEKLFF. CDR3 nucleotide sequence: TGTGCCAGCAGTTTTGTAGAAAAACTGTTTTTT.